The present TCR beta chain was sequenced within a study of radiation and T cells in renal cell carcinoma. Study in general: Nephrectomy followed 15 Gy stereotactic body radiation by 4 weeks. Study-wide points: From baseline, blood top tumor clonotypes peaked at 2 weeks post-radiation.

The time point is: blood 2 weeks post-SBRT. Sample treatment: 15 Gy SBRT to primary tumor, nephrectomy 4 weeks later. After SBRT, blood was collected at 2 and 4 weeks, plus baseline. Produced via immunoSEQ multiplex PCR; TCRdb's table is partial and in-frame only. The sample shows about 150,000 clones, around 90% of them seen only once. This clone turned up a few times. What it binds is unknown. Sequenced material: blood, taken from a patient whose treatment included radiotherapy and nephrectomy. The receptor's source is a woman aged 50 to 60 with renal cell carcinoma.

Written as DNA, the CDR3 is TGTGCCAGCAGCCTCGGGGGGCGCGAAACCGGGGAGCTGTTTTTT. This gives the protein CASSLGGRETGELFF. The chain links TRBV11-3 to TRBJ2-2; D is possibly TRBD2 (7 bases). The V gene's germline CDR1 is SGHNT and CDR2 YENEEA. The CDR3 spans 15 residues. V dropped 5 bases and J dropped 5 bases, with 15 bases sitting between them.